These 27 T cell receptor beta chains came from one sample sequenced in a study of T-cell reconstitution after alpha-beta-depleted transplantation in children. TCRbeta library preparation incorporated unique molecular identifiers. Via MiXCR, TCRdb re-called the PCR reads, giving one row per CDR3 protein. Of about 540,000 distinct CDR3 sequences listed, about a quarter are singletons. Specimen: PBMCs, collected before TCRalphabeta/CD19-depleted stem cell transplant. The receptors were sampled from a boy less than two years old with Wiskott-Aldrich syndrome, due to receive a stem cell transplant.

In DNA, the CDR3 is TGCAGCGGAGCGGGAGGTGGAGAGACCCAGTACTTC. It codes for CSGAGGGETQYF. This chain connects TRBV20-1 to TRBJ2-5, with TRBD2 matching 9 bases. Per the germline V gene, CDR1 is DFQATT and CDR2 is SNEGSKA (reference sequence). This CDR3 is 12 amino acids long.

The rearrangement uses TRBV27 and TRBJ2-3; 8 bases align to TRBD2. The CDR3 is 15 amino acids. The trim removed 6 bases at V and 2 bases at J, leaving 7 bases unmatched. CDR1 and CDR2 from the germline V gene are MNHEY and SMNVEV (reference sequence). CDR3 sequence reads: CASSRRTSTTDTQYF. CDR3 coding DNA: TGTGCCAGCAGCCGCCGGACTAGCACCACAGATACGCAGTATTTT.

This clonotype was seen a handful of times. The rearrangement joins TRBV5-1 to TRBJ2-3, with D tentatively TRBD2 (5 bases). The V gene lost 0 bases and the J gene lost 4 bases, with 12 bases spanning the gap. The CDR3 sequence is 15 residues long. The germline CDR1 and CDR2 sequences are SGHRS and YFSETQ. The CDR3, as DNA: TGCGCCAGCAGCTTGGAGGTAGCGACCTCAGATACGCAGTATTTT. Translating it yields CASSLEVATSDTQYF.

This clonotype was recorded a few times. CDR3 amino acids: CASSFMEGPYNEQFF. For the CDR3, the DNA is TGTGCCAGCAGTTTTATGGAGGGCCCCTACAATGAGCAGTTCTTC. The genes are TRBV12-3 or TRBV12-4 and TRBJ2-1; D possibly corresponds to TRBD2 (6 bases). V was trimmed by 3 bases and J by 2 bases, leaving 11 bases between them. The CDR3 is 15 residues long.

The chain carries TRBV7-8 and TRBJ1-6; the match to TRBD1 covers 7 bases. V dropped 5 bases and J dropped 2; count of bases not matched to a gene: 12. In germline, CDR1 is SGHVS, CDR2 FQNEAQ. The CDR3 runs to 18 residues. CDR3 sequence: CASSNPDREGTYNSPLHF. CDR3 DNA: TGTGCCAGCAGCAACCCCGACAGGGAGGGAACCTATAATTCACCCCTCCACTTT. The variable domain in full, completed from reference TRBV7-8 and TRBJ1-6, reads GAGVSQSPRYKVAKRGQDVALRCDPISGHVSLFWYQQALGQGPEFLTYFQNEAQLDKSGLPSDRFFAERPEGSVSTLKIQRTQQEDSAVYLCASSNPDREGTYNSPLHFGNGTRLTVT.

The chain uses TRBV24-1 and TRBJ2-3, with no clear D. Trimming pared 2 bases from V and 0 bases from J, leaving 8 bases between. CDR3 length: 15 amino acids. Germline CDR1 is KGHDR and CDR2 is SFDVKD. CDR3 in amino acids: CATSDSADSTDTQYF. The CDR3 coding sequence is TGTGCCACCAGTGATTCGGCGGATAGCACAGATACGCAGTATTTT.

This clonotype showed up just a few times. V usage is TRBV5-1 and J usage is TRBJ2-5; 7 bases agree with TRBD2. From germline, CDR1 is SGHRS and CDR2 YFSETQ. CDR3 size: 15 residues. J lost 5 bases, V lost 1 base, and 8 bases had no gene match. For the CDR3, the DNA is TGCGCCAGCAGCTTGCGAGCGGGACGGGTGGAGACCCAGTACTTC. Translation gives CASSLRAGRVETQYF.

This clonotype was picked up a small number of times. The chain uses TRBV18 and TRBJ2-5; either TRBD1 or TRBD2 may supply D (5 bases each). There are 14 residues in the CDR3. From germline, CDR1 is KGHSH and CDR2 LQKENI. V gave up 5 bases and J gave up 4 bases, with 14 bases separating them. In nucleotides, the CDR3 is TGTGCCAGCTCAAAGTGGGGGAGCGGAGAGACCCAGTACTTC. Residues: CASSKWGSGETQYF.

The rearrangement uses TRBV6-5 and TRBJ1-1; a possible D gene is TRBD1 (5 bases). Germline V gene lookup returns CDR1 MNHEY and CDR2 SVGAGI. The CDR3 runs 15 residues. Between the trimmed V and J ends, which lost 0 bases and 4 bases, there was a span of 12 bases. The CDR3: CASSYSRGGITEAFF. In DNA form, the CDR3 reads TGTGCCAGCAGTTACTCGAGGGGCGGGATCACTGAAGCTTTCTTT.

The V and J genes are TRBV5-1 and TRBJ2-2, with D hard to call. V was pared by 0 bases and J by 7 bases, with 19 bases between. The CDR3 is made up of 17 amino acids. From germline, CDR1 is SGHRS and CDR2 YFSETQ. The chain's CDR3 is CASSLVEGSLHIGELFF. The DNA of the CDR3 is TGCGCCAGCAGCTTGGTGGAAGGGTCGTTGCACATCGGGGAGCTGTTTTTT. Filled out from reference TRBV5-1 and TRBJ2-2, the complete variable domain reads KAGVTQTPRYLIKTRGQQVTLSCSPISGHRSVSWYQQTPGQGLQFLFEYFSETQRNKGNFPGRFSGRQFSNSRSEMNVSTLELGDSALYLCASSLVEGSLHIGELFFGEGSRLTVL.

This clonotype has just a few counts. The chain couples TRBV25-1 to TRBJ2-2; 7 bases fit TRBD2. Germline-derived CDR1 and CDR2 are MGHDK and SYGVNS. The length of the CDR3 is 15 residues. The trim removed 2 bases at V and 10 bases at J, leaving 10 bases unmatched. For the CDR3, the DNA is TGTGCCAGCAGTGAACACACTAGCGATCATGTGGAGCTGTTTTTT. As protein: CASSEHTSDHVELFF.

V gene TRBV9 combines with J gene TRBJ2-1; no reliable D call. The CDR3 contains 15 residues. Germline V gene sequence: CDR1 SGDLS, CDR2 YYNGEE. Trimming shortened V by 4 bases and J by 0 bases, and 11 bases separated the two germline ends. The CDR3 is CASSLGVTSYNEQFF. In DNA form, the CDR3 reads TGTGCCAGCAGCCTAGGAGTTACCTCCTACAATGAGCAGTTCTTC.

The chain carries TRBV20-1 and TRBJ1-1; D may be TRBD1 (6 bases). CDR1 and CDR2 (germline): DFQATT, SNEGSKA (reference sequence). V was shortened by 6 bases and J by 5 bases, with 13 bases between the two germline ends. CDR3 length: 12 residues. CDR3 region: CSAHREGTEAFF. The CDR3 nucleotides are TGCAGTGCGCACAGGGAGGGGACTGAAGCTTTCTTT.

The V gene is TRBV20-1, the J gene TRBJ2-3, with 8 bases aligning to TRBD2. Germline CDR1 and CDR2: DFQATT and SNEGSKA (reference sequence). The CDR3 spans 15 residues. V lost 3 bases, J lost 1 base, and 6 bases stayed unmatched. The CDR3 here is CSASGLARGTDTQYF. The DNA of the CDR3 is TGCAGTGCTAGTGGACTAGCTCGGGGCACAGATACGCAGTATTTT.

This clonotype was seen more than once but under ten times. This rearrangement joins TRBV21-1 to TRBJ2-7. TRBV21-1 is a documented pseudogene. There are 10 residues in the CDR3. The CDR3 loop reads CASVPSEQYF. The DNA of the CDR3 is TGTGCCAGTGTGCCGAGCGAGCAGTACTTC.

The chain joins TRBV30 to TRBJ1-1; 8 nucleotides match TRBD1. CDR3 size: 13 residues. Germline trimming cut 7 bases from V and 11 bases from J; bases unmatched to any gene: 15. CDR1 and CDR2 (germline): GTSNPN, SVGIG (reference sequence). DNA of the CDR3: TGTGCCTCGGACGGACAGGGCCGTTTGAACGCTTTCTTT. This translates into CASDGQGRLNAFF.

The chain couples TRBV7-9 to TRBJ1-4; D uncertain. V was cut by 1 base and J by 8 bases, with 17 bases left in between. Germline loops: CDR1 SEHNR, CDR2 FQNEAQ (reference sequence). This CDR3 is 16 amino acids long. The CDR3 DNA is TGTGCCAGCAGCTTAGTCATGACTTCAAAGCGAGAAAAACTGTTTTTT. Residues: CASSLVMTSKREKLFF. The full variable domain, with the rest looked up from reference TRBV7-9 and TRBJ1-4, is DTGVSQNPRHKITKRGQNVTFRCDPISEHNRLYWYRQTLGQGPEFLTYFQNEAQLEKSRLLSDRFSAERPKGSFSTLEIQRTEQGDSAMYLCASSLVMTSKREKLFFGSGTQLSVL.

This clonotype was picked up a small number of times. The rearrangement joins TRBV20-1 to TRBJ2-7; D perhaps matches TRBD2 (6 bases). Germline V CDR1 and CDR2: DFQATT, SNEGSKA (reference sequence). The CDR3 is 15 residues long. V was cut by 6 bases and J by 3 bases, with 21 bases left in between. In DNA form, the CDR3 reads TGCAGTGCAAACATCCTCGGGGAGGTCCACTACGAGCAGTACTTC. It codes for CSANILGEVHYEQYF.

The chain employs TRBV5-1 and TRBJ1-5; TRBD1 might be the D (6 bases). The CDR3 length is 14 residues. From germline, CDR1 is SGHRS and CDR2 YFSETQ. The V end was cut by 0 bases, the J end by 7 bases, with 11 bases between. The CDR3 bases are TGCGCCAGCAGCTTGGGGGAGGGGGACCAGCCCCAGCATTTT. Amino acid sequence: CASSLGEGDQPQHF.

A few counts support this clonotype. This chain connects TRBV27 to TRBJ2-4, with no clear D. The CDR3 runs to 14 residues. Germline values: CDR1 MNHEY, CDR2 SMNVEV (reference sequence). The V gene lost 5 bases and the J gene lost 0 bases, with 8 bases spanning the gap. The CDR3 DNA is TGTGCCAGCAGTCCTTATATAGCCAAAAACATTCAGTACTTC. Translating it yields CASSPYIAKNIQYF.

The chain couples TRBV5-1 to TRBJ2-5; 7 bases line up with TRBD1. J lost 5 bases, V lost 3 bases, and 4 bases had no gene match. CDR3 length: 13 residues. Germline V gene sequence: CDR1 SGHRS, CDR2 YFSETQ. The CDR3 DNA reads TGCGCCAGCAGCTCGACAGGGTGGGAGACCCAGTACTTC. Protein: CASSSTGWETQYF.

V usage is TRBV5-1 and J usage is TRBJ2-7, with TRBD2 identical over 7 bases. Germline V gene sequence: CDR1 SGHRS, CDR2 YFSETQ. V was clipped by 4 bases and J by 0 bases; unmatched bases: 13. The CDR3 covers 17 residues. Here the CDR3 DNA reads TGCGCCAGCAGCATGGGGGGGGAGCGGAGGCCCTCCTACGAGCAGTACTTC. It specifies CASSMGGERRPSYEQYF.

This clonotype has only a few counts. The chain combines TRBV19 with TRBJ2-1, with D possibly being TRBD2 (5 bases). V lost 6 bases to trimming and J lost 1 base, with 10 bases between them. From germline, CDR1 is LNHDA and CDR2 SQIVND (reference sequence). CDR3 length: 14 amino acids. The CDR3 DNA sequence: TGTGCCAGTAGCCGAGGACTGTCCTACAATGAGCAGTTCTTC. This sequence encodes CASSRGLSYNEQFF.

This clonotype has only a few counts. The rearrangement joins TRBV20-1 to TRBJ2-5, with 7 bases matching TRBD2. The V segment lost 6 bases and the J segment 2 bases; nucleotides outside the gene matches: 9. Germline V gene sequence: CDR1 DFQATT, CDR2 SNEGSKA (reference sequence). The CDR3 consists of 14 residues. The CDR3 sequence is CSAITLAAQETQYF. DNA of the CDR3: TGCAGTGCCATTACTCTAGCGGCGCAAGAGACCCAGTACTTC.

This clonotype was counted a few times. The chain uses TRBV7-2 and TRBJ1-6, with a tentative D call TRBD1 (6 bases). Germline V gene data show CDR1 as SGHTA and CDR2 as FQGNSA. Trimming stripped 5 bases from V and 7 bases from J, with 15 bases between. This CDR3 is 15 amino acids long. CDR3 nucleotides: TGTGCCAGCAGCCCGATTGGGGGGCGAAATTCACCCCTCCACTTT. It is translated as CASSPIGGRNSPLHF.

This clonotype was counted at least ten times. The gene calls are TRBV5-1 and TRBJ1-1; maybe TRBD1 (5 bases). CDR1 SGHRS and CDR2 YFSETQ come from the germline V gene. Trimming took 1 base from V and 2 from J, leaving 12 bases between them. The CDR3 sequence is 15 residues long. The CDR3 bases are TGCGCCAGCAGCTTGTCCGTAGGGGCAAACACTGAAGCTTTCTTT. Protein: CASSLSVGANTEAFF.

The chain is built from TRBV30 and TRBJ1-1; 7 nucleotides line up with TRBD1. The CDR3 is 15 amino acids. Trimming at V came to 0 bases and at J to 4 bases, leaving 8 bases not matched to a gene. Germline V gene lookup returns CDR1 GTSNPN and CDR2 SVGIG (reference sequence). CDR3 sequence reads: CAWSVPQGVATEAFF. The CDR3 DNA reads as TGTGCCTGGAGTGTCCCCCAGGGGGTCGCCACTGAAGCTTTCTTT.